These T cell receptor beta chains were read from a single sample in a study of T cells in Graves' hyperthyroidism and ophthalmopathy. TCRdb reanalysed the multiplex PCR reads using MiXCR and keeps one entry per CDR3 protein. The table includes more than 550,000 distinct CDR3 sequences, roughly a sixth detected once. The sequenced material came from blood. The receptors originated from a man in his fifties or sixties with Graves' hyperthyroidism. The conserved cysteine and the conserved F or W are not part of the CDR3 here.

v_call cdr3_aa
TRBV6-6 ASSYGGTGYTDTQY
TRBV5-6 ASSFPQGARGTGELF
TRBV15 ATRRRANTEAF
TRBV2 ASSGTENSNQPQH
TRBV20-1 SASLPRSGIYEQY
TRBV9 ASTPPRWLFTEAF
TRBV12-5 ASGPTTSGRYNEQF
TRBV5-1 ASSPGQGATNEKLF
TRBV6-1 ASSEAWGLYEQY
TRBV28 ASSQGRLYGYT
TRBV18 ASSPDIPQQF
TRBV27 ASSLSKAGEVRNEQF
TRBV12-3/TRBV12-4 ASSLGSVGY
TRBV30 AVKSSYNSPLH
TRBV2 ASRPGQGQGNTTY
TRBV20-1 SAPTGQSANYGYT
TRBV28 ASNSPSPGQYNEQF
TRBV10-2 ASSEYRDEQF
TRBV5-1 ASRKGDWRGEDEQF
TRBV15 ATSRDLNRGDPYNSPLH
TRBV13 ASSLGETSSYEQY
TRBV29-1 SVWLAGGPGSYNEQF
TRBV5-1 ASSRGQGGSPLH
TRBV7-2 ASSFETGVTGELF
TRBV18 ASSPLANQETQY
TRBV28 ASSRPLGTSGIFEQF
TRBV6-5 ASSYASGWDNEQF
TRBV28 ASSFGTVTGELF
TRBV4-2 ASSQDPSDRGIYGYT
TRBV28 ASRLTHSYPYEQY
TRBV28 ASRFSHYEQY
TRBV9 ASSKEGIPSEQF
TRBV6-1 ASRQGRTEAF
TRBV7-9 ASSLGEGLYTEAF
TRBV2 ASSGGKGEDTQY
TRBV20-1 SARGVSFDQPQH
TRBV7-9 ASSSDGYSGNTIY
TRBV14 ASSQIRDSLTDTQY
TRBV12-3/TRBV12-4 ASSLYGRVEQF
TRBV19 ASAGQGGNQPQH
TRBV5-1 ASSSGTSGVSYNEQF
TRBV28 ASSFPGGKTGELF
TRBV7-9 ASFAAGGENTGELF
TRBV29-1 SVGMEGTF
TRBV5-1 ASSLVGETYNEQF
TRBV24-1 ATSDPQGSDTEAF
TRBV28 ASSTSAYEQY
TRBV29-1 SVSGTASTEAF
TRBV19 ASSVQGSREKLF
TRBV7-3 ASSLLRSGKAGELF
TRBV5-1 ASSYSGSSYDEQF
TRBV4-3 ASSQDPAQREKSYNEQF